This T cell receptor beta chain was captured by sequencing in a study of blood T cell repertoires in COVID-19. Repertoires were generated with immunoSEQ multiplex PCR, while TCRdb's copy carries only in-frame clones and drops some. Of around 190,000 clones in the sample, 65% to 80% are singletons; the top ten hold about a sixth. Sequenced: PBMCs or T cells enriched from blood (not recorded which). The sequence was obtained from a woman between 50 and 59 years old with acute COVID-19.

CDR3 in amino acids: CASSPRAGLADTQYF. The CDR3, as DNA: TGTGCCAGCAGCCCACGGGCGGGTCTCGCAGATACGCAGTATTTT. The chain has TRBV6-5 and TRBJ2-3; TRBD2 is a possible D gene (5 bases). Germline CDR1 and CDR2: MNHEY and SVGAGI. This CDR3 has 15 residues. Trimming took off 6 bases at V and 4 bases at J, with 17 bases between the two ends.